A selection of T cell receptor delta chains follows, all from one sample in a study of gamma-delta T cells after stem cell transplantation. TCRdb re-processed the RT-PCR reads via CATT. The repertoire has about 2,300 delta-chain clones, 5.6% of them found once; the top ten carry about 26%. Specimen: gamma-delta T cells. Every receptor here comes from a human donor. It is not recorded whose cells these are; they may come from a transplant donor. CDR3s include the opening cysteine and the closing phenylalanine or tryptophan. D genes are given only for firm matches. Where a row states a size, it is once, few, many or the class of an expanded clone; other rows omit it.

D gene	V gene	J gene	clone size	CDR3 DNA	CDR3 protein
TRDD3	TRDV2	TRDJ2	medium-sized	TGTGCCTGTGACCCCATCTCTGGGGGTTCCCAAGCTTTGACAGCACAACTCTTCTTT	CACDPISGGSQALTAQLFF
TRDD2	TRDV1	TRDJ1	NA	TGTGCTCTTGGGGAACTCGGCCCATTCCTACCGCGACTGCATTACGGTAAACTCATCTTT	CALGELGPFLPRLHYGKLIF
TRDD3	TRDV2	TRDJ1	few	TGTGCCTGTGACACCGTACTGGGGGATTACACCGATAAACTCATCTTT	CACDTVLGDYTDKLIF
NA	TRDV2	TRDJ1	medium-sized	TGTGCCTGTGACGCCCTGGGATCCGGCGATAAACTCATCTTT	CACDALGSGDKLIF
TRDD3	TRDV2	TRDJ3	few	TGTGCCTGTGACAAGCTACTGGGGGATACGGCCTATGCTTGGGACACCCGACAGATGTTTTTC	CACDKLLGDTAYAWDTRQMFF
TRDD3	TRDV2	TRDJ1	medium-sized	TGTGCCTCCGACCCCCTAGGGCCCTATACTGGGGGGACGTACACCGATAAACTCATCTTT	CASDPLGPYTGGTYTDKLIF
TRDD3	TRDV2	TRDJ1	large	TGTGCCTGTGACTTACTGGGGGTCCGGGGGACCGATAAACTCATCTTT	CACDLLGVRGTDKLIF
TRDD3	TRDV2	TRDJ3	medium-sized	TGTGCCTGTGACACCGGATTCGGAGCGGTGGGGGATTCCTCCTGGGACACCCGACAGATGTTTTTC	CACDTGFGAVGDSSWDTRQMFF
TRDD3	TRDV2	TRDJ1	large	TGTGCCTGTGACAAGCTGGGGGATATCTCCGATAAACTCATCTTT	CACDKLGDISDKLIF
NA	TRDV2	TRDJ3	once	TGTGCCTGTGACACCGTCTCCCGGGGGTTACATGATAGGAGCTCCTGGGCCACCCGACAGATGTTTTTC	CACDTVSRGLHDRSSWATRQMFF
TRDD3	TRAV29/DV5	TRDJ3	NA	TGTGCAGCAAGCCCTCCCACACTACTGTTGGAAGTACTGGGGGCGCGACCCGGGGACACCCGACAGATGTTTTTC	CAASPPTLLLEVLGARPGDTRQMFF
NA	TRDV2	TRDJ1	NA	TGTGCCTGTGACACCGTTCTCCCCGGGTGGCTAGGGGATTCCAATTACACCGATAAACTCATCTTT	CACDTVLPGWLGDSNYTDKLIF
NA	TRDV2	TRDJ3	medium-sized	TGTGCCTGTGACACGGCCACGAGGGGTCCTACCTCCTGGGACACCCGACAGATGTTTTTC	CACDTATRGPTSWDTRQMFF
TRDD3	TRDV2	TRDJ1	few	TGTGCCTGTGACCCAAGCAGTACTGGGGGATTAGGACTCACCGATAAACTCATCTTT	CACDPSSTGGLGLTDKLIF
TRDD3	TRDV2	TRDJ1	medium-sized	TGTGCCTGTGACTCCATACTGGGGGATACGCCGTACACCGATAAACTCATCTTT	CACDSILGDTPYTDKLIF
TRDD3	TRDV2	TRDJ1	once	TGTGCCTGTGACACTCTGGGGGCTACGCTTGGAGTGACCGATAAACTCATCTTT	CACDTLGATLGVTDKLIF
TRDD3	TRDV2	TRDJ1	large	TGTGCCTGTGACAGTATGGGGGATACGCACGGCGACACCGATAAACTCATCTTT	CACDSMGDTHGDTDKLIF
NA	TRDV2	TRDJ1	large	TGTGCCTGTGACACCGTCCTAGGGGGGGACCCGGTCATCGATAAACTCATCTTT	CACDTVLGGDPVIDKLIF
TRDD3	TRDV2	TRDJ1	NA	TGTGCCTGTGAAGCCGTACTGGGGGCGTTGGACACCGATAAACTCATCTTT	CACEAVLGALDTDKLIF
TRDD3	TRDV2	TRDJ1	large	TGTGCCTGTGACACCGTCTCCATTGGGGGATACGGAGGCAGGTCCGATAAACTCATCTTT	CACDTVSIGGYGGRSDKLIF
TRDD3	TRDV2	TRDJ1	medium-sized	TGTGCCTGTGACACCGTTCCTGGGGGACCACACACCGATAAACTCATCTTT	CACDTVPGGPHTDKLIF
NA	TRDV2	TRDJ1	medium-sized	TGTGCCTGTGACACCGTGGGGCTTTACACCGATAAACTCATCTTT	CACDTVGLYTDKLIF
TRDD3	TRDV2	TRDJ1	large	TGTGCCTGTGACACCGCTTTCGGTACTGGGGATGCTAGGGCGTACACCGATAAACTCATCTTT	CACDTAFGTGDARAYTDKLIF
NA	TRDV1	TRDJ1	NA	TGTGCTCTTGGGCCATACAATTCCTACGGGCATCCATCTGGGGGCTACACCGATAAACTCATCTTC	CALGPYNSYGHPSGGYTDKLIF
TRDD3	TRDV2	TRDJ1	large	TGTGCCTGTTCTCCACTGGGGGATACCTACACCGATAAACTCATCTTT	CACSPLGDTYTDKLIF
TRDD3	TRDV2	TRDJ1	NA	TGTGCCTGCGACCCTCTGGGGGCCCCCCACACCGATAAACTCATCTTT	CACDPLGAPHTDKLIF
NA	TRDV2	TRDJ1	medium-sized	TGTGCCTGTGACACCGTCGGCCAACCGTACACCGATAAACTCATCTTT	CACDTVGQPYTDKLIF
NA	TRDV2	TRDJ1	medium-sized	TGTGCCTGTGACACCCTCGTACGGGGAAACACCGATAAACTCATCTTT	CACDTLVRGNTDKLIF
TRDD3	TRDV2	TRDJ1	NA	TGTGCCTGTGACACCGTCGCGGGGGGTACTGGGGGATTTGGCCCCCGCACCGATAAACTCATCTTT	CACDTVAGGTGGFGPRTDKLIF
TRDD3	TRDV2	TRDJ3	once	TGTGCCTGTGTGGGGTTCACTGGGGAATTTTCCTGGGACACCCGACAGATGTTTTTC	CACVGFTGEFSWDTRQMFF
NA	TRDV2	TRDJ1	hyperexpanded	TGTGCCTGTGTTCCGGTTGGGCGTTCGGGCACCGATAAACTCATCTTT	CACVPVGRSGTDKLIF
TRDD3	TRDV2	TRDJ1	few	TGTGCCTGTGACACGATTAGTACTGGGGATACGGGGAGACTCATCTTT	CACDTISTGDTGRLIF
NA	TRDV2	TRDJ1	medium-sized	TGTGCCTGTGACACTGTGGTTGCCGGTATTAAAGGGAACCTGGGCCATAAACTCATCTTT	CACDTVVAGIKGNLGHKLIF
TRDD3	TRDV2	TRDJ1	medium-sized	TGTGCCTGTGTGGGCCTGGGGGATACGACCGATAAACTCATCTTT	CACVGLGDTTDKLIF
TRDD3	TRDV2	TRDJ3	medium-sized	TGTGCCTGTTTCGTGTTGGCTGGGGGCCCGAGCTCCTGGGACACCCGACAGATGTTTTTC	CACFVLAGGPSSWDTRQMFF
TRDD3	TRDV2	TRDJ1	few	TGTGCCTGTGACACCCTTAGTGGGGGATACGGAGGGACTACCGATAAACTCATCTTT	CACDTLSGGYGGTTDKLIF
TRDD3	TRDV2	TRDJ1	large	TGTGCCTGTGATTCCGTACTGGGGCTACAGCTGGACGATAAACTCATCTTT	CACDSVLGLQLDDKLIF
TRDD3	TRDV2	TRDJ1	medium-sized	TGTGCCTGTGACGGACTCTTCCCGGTACTGGGGGATAGCACCGATAAACTCATCTTT	CACDGLFPVLGDSTDKLIF
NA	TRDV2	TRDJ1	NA	TGTGCCTGTGACCCCGTTGGTCCGCCACTAGCCGTCAGATCCTTGTACACCGATAAACTCATCTTT	CACDPVGPPLAVRSLYTDKLIF
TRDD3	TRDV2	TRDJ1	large	TGTGCCTGTGACCCCCTGGGGGGTAAAGAGGAGAAACTCATCTTT	CACDPLGGKEEKLIF
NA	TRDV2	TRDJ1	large	TGTGCCTGTGACCCCGTTGGGAACAACACCGATAAACTCATCTTT	CACDPVGNNTDKLIF
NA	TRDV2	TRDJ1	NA	TGTGCCTGTGACGCCATGGGAACTGGAAACGTGTACACCGATAAAATCATCTTT	CACDAMGTGNVYTDKIIF
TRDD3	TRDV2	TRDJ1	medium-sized	TGTGCCTGTGACCTACTGGGGGATAAAGATAAACTCATCTTT	CACDLLGDKDKLIF
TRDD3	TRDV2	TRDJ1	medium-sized	TGTGCCTGTGACCGACTGGGGGATACCTCCGATAAACTCATCTTT	CACDRLGDTSDKLIF
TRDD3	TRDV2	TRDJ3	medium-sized	TGTGCCTGTGACCGCGTACTGGGGGATACTAGCTCCTGGGACACCCGACAGATGTTTTTC	CACDRVLGDTSSWDTRQMFF
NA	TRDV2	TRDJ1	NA	TGTGCCTGTGACACACCGGGGGCCAGCGATAAACTCATCTTT	CACDTPGASDKLIF
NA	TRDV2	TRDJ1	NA	TGTGCCTGTGACACCGTGGAACTGGGACCGGGTATTTCCGATAAACTCATCTTT	CACDTVELGPGISDKLIF
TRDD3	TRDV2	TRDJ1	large	TGTGCCTGTGACTCCGTACTGGGGGATACGCGAAATACCGATAAACTCATCTTT	CACDSVLGDTRNTDKLIF
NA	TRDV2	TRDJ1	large	TGTGCCTGTGACCCCCTTCCTACACTGGGGATACGAGAGGAGGGGTACACCGATAAACTCATCTTT	CACDPLPTLGIREEGYTDKLIF
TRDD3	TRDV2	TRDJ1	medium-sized	TGTGCCTGTGACACGGTGGGGGATAGGCCCGATAAACTCATCTTT	CACDTVGDRPDKLIF
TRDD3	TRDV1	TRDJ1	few	TGTGCTCTTGGGGAATCTAACTGGGGGATAGGTAAACTCATCTTT	CALGESNWGIGKLIF
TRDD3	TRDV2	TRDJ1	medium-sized	TGTGCCTGTGACGCCGTACTGGGGGATGCCCCAAAAAACACCGATAAACTCATCTTT	CACDAVLGDAPKNTDKLIF
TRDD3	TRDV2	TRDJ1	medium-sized	TGTGCCTGTGACCCCGTTCTGGGGGCCCGCAGGCCGTACACCGATAAACTCATCTTT	CACDPVLGARRPYTDKLIF
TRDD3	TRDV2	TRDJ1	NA	TGTGCCTGTGACACCGTAGAGGAGCTGGGGGATAGAAAAGGGGGCACCGATAAACTCATCTTT	CACDTVEELGDRKGGTDKLIF
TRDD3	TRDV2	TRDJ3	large	TGTGCCTGTGACAGCGGCAACTGGGGGAGACCTAATTGGGACACCCGACAGATGTTTTTC	CACDSGNWGRPNWDTRQMFF
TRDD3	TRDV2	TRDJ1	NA	TGTGCCTGTGCCACCGTGGCTGGGGGATCGGGACCCCACACCGATAAACTCATCTTT	CACATVAGGSGPHTDKLIF
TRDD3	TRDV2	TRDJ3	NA	TGTGCTTGCGACACCGTGGTGGGGGATACCTCCTGGGACACCCGACAGATGTTTTTC	CACDTVVGDTSWDTRQMFF